The 32 T cell receptor beta chains in this list originate from one sample, sequenced in a study of T-cell memory formation after mild COVID-19. TCRdb itself ran the 5' RACE reads through MiXCR, one entry per CDR3 protein. The sample yields approximately 490,000 distinct CDR3 sequences, over 20% seen once. Sequenced: PBMCs or a T cell subset sorted from them (not recorded which). These receptors were obtained from an adult woman who had mild COVID-19 (a few samples of this study predate the infection). Cell type and time point are not known.

On this clonotype: The junction and the germline gene differ at one end; a read error may be behind it. V gene TRBV6-6 combines with J gene TRBJ2-5, with D maybe TRBD2 (5 bases). The CDR3 has 13 residues. Germline V gene lookup returns CDR1 MNHNY and CDR2 SVGAGI (reference sequence). CDR3 in DNA: TGTGCCAGCAGACCCCCGGGAAAAGAGACCAAGTACTTC. It codes for CASRPPGKETKYF.

This clonotype was detected only a few times. The chain combines TRBV9 with TRBJ1-2; a weak D match, TRBD1 (5 bases). The V gene's germline CDR1 is SGDLS and CDR2 YYNGEE. V lost 2 bases to trimming and J lost 4 bases, with 15 bases between them. The CDR3 is 15 amino acids. The CDR3 bases are TGTGCCAGCAGCGTTGACAGCTCCTCTCGCTATGGCTACACCTTC. This translates into CASSVDSSSRYGYTF. The full variable domain, with the rest looked up from reference TRBV9 and TRBJ1-2, is DSGVTQTPKHLITATGQRVTLRCSPRSGDLSVYWYQQSLDQGLQFLIQYYNGEERAKGNILERFSAQQFPDLHSELNLSSLELGDSALYFCASSVDSSSRYGYTFGSGTRLTVV.

This clonotype has just one count. V and J are TRBV2 and TRBJ2-7; 13 bases align to TRBD2. Germline V CDR1 and CDR2: SNHLY, FYNNEI. V lost 8 bases to trimming and J lost 2 bases; unmatched junction nucleotides: 9. The CDR3 is 16 amino acids. Here the CDR3 reads CASLRTSGGWAYEQYF. For the CDR3, the DNA is TGTGCCAGCCTCCGGACTAGCGGGGGATGGGCCTACGAGCAGTACTTC.

The chain employs TRBV7-9 and TRBJ1-1; D is unresolved. Trimming shortened V by 7 bases and J by 7 bases, and 10 bases separated the two germline ends. The CDR3 sequence is 11 residues long. CDR1 SEHNR and CDR2 FQNEAQ come from the germline V gene (reference sequence). This chain's CDR3 is CASTQQSEAFF. CDR3 DNA: TGTGCCAGCACCCAACAAAGTGAAGCTTTCTTT.

This clonotype has just a few counts. J is TRBJ1-2 and V is TRBV7-9, with D unresolved. The CDR3 totals 13 residues. Germline assignment: CDR1 SEHNR and CDR2 FQNEAQ (reference sequence). V lost 5 bases to trimming and J lost 4 bases, with 11 bases between them. The CDR3 reads CASSHTMSYGYTF. The CDR3 bases are TGTGCCAGCAGCCATACTATGAGCTATGGCTACACCTTC.

This clonotype has just a few counts. The V gene is TRBV27, the J gene TRBJ2-7; tentatively, D is TRBD1 or TRBD2 (5 bases each). Germline lookup yields CDR1 MNHEY and CDR2 SMNVEV (reference sequence). The CDR3 is 14 residues long. V lost 4 bases, J lost 3 bases, and 13 bases lay in between. The CDR3 reads CASSSGTDGYEQYF. The CDR3 DNA reads as TGTGCCAGCAGTTCTGGGACGGACGGCTACGAGCAGTACTTC.

This clonotype was seen more than once but under ten times. This chain links TRBV27 with TRBJ2-7; 10 nucleotides match TRBD1. V lost 2 bases and J lost 3; bases outside the gene matches: 4. The CDR3 has 15 amino acids. CDR1 is MNHEY, CDR2 SMNVEV, per germline (reference sequence). The CDR3 here is CASSLRGQGLYEQYF. CDR3 sequence (DNA): TGTGCCAGCAGTTTAAGGGGACAGGGGCTCTACGAGCAGTACTTC.

CDR3 nucleotides: TGTGCCAGCAGTCTTAGAACCTGGGGCACTGAAGCTTTCTTT. Translation: CASSLRTWGTEAFF. The V gene is TRBV12-3 or TRBV12-4, the J gene TRBJ1-1, with D hard to call. The CDR3 consists of 14 residues. The germline V and J ends were trimmed by 5 bases and 4 bases, with 14 bases remaining between them.

This clonotype came up a few times. V gene TRBV12-3 or TRBV12-4 combines with J gene TRBJ2-2, with D perhaps TRBD2 (5 bases). The CDR3 spans 15 residues. The V gene lost 5 bases and the J gene lost 9 bases, with 19 bases spanning the gap. The DNA of the CDR3 is TGTGCCAGCAGTCCCGGGAACCAGTTTCCCCGGGAGCTGTTTTTT. Translating gives CASSPGNQFPRELFF.

V is TRBV5-1 and J is TRBJ1-2; 7 bases are a match to TRBD1. Germline CDR1 SGHRS, CDR2 YFSETQ. J was trimmed by 4 bases and V by 0 bases; bases with no gene match: 9. The CDR3 contains 16 residues. CDR3 protein: CASSLAPTGNGYGYTF. Written as DNA, the CDR3 is TGCGCCAGCAGCTTGGCTCCGACAGGGAACGGCTATGGCTACACCTTC. Full variable domain (outside the CDR3, taken from reference TRBV5-1 and TRBJ1-2): KAGVTQTPRYLIKTRGQQVTLSCSPISGHRSVSWYQQTPGQGLQFLFEYFSETQRNKGNFPGRFSGRQFSNSRSEMNVSTLELGDSALYLCASSLAPTGNGYGYTFGSGTRLTVV.

CDR3 amino acids: CSARDLGTRGAETQYF. DNA for the CDR3: TGCAGTGCTAGAGATCTGGGGACCCGAGGTGCGGAGACCCAGTACTTC. This rearrangement joins TRBV20-1 to TRBJ2-5; D is perhaps TRBD1 or TRBD2 (5 bases each). This CDR3 has 16 residues. The germline gives CDR1 DFQATT, CDR2 SNEGSKA (reference sequence). The ends were cut back, 0 bases at V and 5 bases at J, with 19 bases in the middle.

This clonotype was counted only a few times. The chain couples TRBV7-9 to TRBJ2-7, with 10 bases lining up with TRBD1. V trimming: 4 bases; J trimming: 5 bases; junction bases outside the gene matches: 8. In germline, CDR1 is SEHNR, CDR2 FQNEAQ (reference sequence). This CDR3 spans 15 amino acids. CDR3 DNA: TGTGCCAGCAGCTCCGGGACAGGGGAACCCCACGAGCAGTACTTC. Translated: CASSSGTGEPHEQYF.

This clonotype was recorded a few times. The V call is TRBV5-1, the J call TRBJ2-3, with TRBD2 matching 12 bases. The ends lost 2 bases at V and 5 bases at J; junction bases unmatched: 3. The CDR3 runs 15 residues. CDR1 SGHRS and CDR2 YFSETQ come from the germline V gene. The CDR3 spells CASSLLAGGRDTQYF. The CDR3, as DNA: TGCGCCAGCAGCTTACTAGCGGGGGGAAGAGATACGCAGTATTTT. The entire variable domain, with the rest obtained from reference TRBV5-1 and TRBJ2-3, is as follows: KAGVTQTPRYLIKTRGQQVTLSCSPISGHRSVSWYQQTPGQGLQFLFEYFSETQRNKGNFPGRFSGRQFSNSRSEMNVSTLELGDSALYLCASSLLAGGRDTQYFGPGTRLTVL.

The chain employs TRBV29-1 and TRBJ2-5; D may correspond to TRBD1 or TRBD2 (7 bases each). The V gene lost 3 bases and the J gene lost 5 bases, with 13 bases spanning the gap. This CDR3 is built from 13 residues. In germline, CDR1 is SQVTM, CDR2 ANQGSEA. The CDR3 coding sequence is TGCAGCGTTGATGCCAGGGGGGGTGAGACCCAGTACTTC. As protein: CSVDARGGETQYF. The variable domain in full, completed from reference TRBV29-1 and TRBJ2-5, reads SAVISQKPSRDICQRGTSLTIQCQVDSQVTMMFWYRQQPGQSLTLIATANQGSEATYESGFVIDKFPISRPNLTFSTLTVSNMSPEDSSIYLCSVDARGGETQYFGPGTRLLVL.

This clonotype has just a few counts. The chain recombines TRBV6-5 with TRBJ2-7, with TRBD1 matching 9 bases. This CDR3 is built from 15 residues. Germline V gives CDR1 MNHEY, CDR2 SVGAGI. J gave up 0 bases and V 6 bases, and 6 bases lay outside the gene matches. CDR3 bases: TGTGCCAGCAGACAAGGGGGACAGGGCTCCTACGAGCAGTACTTC. Translation gives CASRQGGQGSYEQYF.

The genes are TRBV4-2 and TRBJ2-2, with 10 bases fitting TRBD2. This CDR3 comprises 18 residues. The germline V gene has CDR1 LGHNA and CDR2 YNFKEQ. The ends lost 0 bases at V and 7 bases at J; junction bases unmatched: 11. In DNA form, the CDR3 reads TGTGCCAGCAGCCAAGATACCTCTAGCGGGAGATTGGGCGGGGAGCTGTTTTTT. It translates to CASSQDTSSGRLGGELFF.

The chain couples TRBV14 to TRBJ1-1; D may be TRBD1 (6 bases). The CDR3 loop spans 16 amino acids. CDR1 is SGHDN, CDR2 FVKESK, per germline. V was trimmed by 0 bases and J by 6 bases, leaving 17 bases between them. CDR3 protein: CASSQDTIQGTSEAFF. CDR3 coding DNA: TGTGCCAGCAGCCAAGACACGATACAGGGTACGTCTGAAGCTTTCTTT.

This clonotype was counted only a few times. The chain has TRBV24-1 and TRBJ2-3, with TRBD2 as a possible D gene (5 bases). The V end was cut by 4 bases, the J end by 2 bases, with 6 bases between. The CDR3 has 13 amino acids. Germline V gene sequence: CDR1 KGHDR, CDR2 SFDVKD. CDR3 sequence (DNA): TGTGCCACCAGTGAGAGGGTCACAGATACGCAGTATTTT. This translates into CATSERVTDTQYF.

This clonotype was observed a few times. The genes are TRBV9 and TRBJ2-5, with TRBD2 matching over 11 bases. The CDR3 loop spans 16 amino acids. CDR1 is SGDLS, CDR2 YYNGEE, per germline. Unmatched junction bases numbered 7, after V lost 3 bases and J lost 3 bases. The CDR3 sequence is CASSEGLAENKETQYF. In DNA, the CDR3 is TGTGCCAGCAGCGAGGGACTAGCGGAGAACAAAGAGACCCAGTACTTC.

V is TRBV9 and J is TRBJ1-1; the D gene is possibly TRBD1 (5 bases). The ends were cut back, 3 bases at V and 5 bases at J, with 14 bases in the middle. Germline CDR1 is SGDLS and CDR2 is YYNGEE. This CDR3 region has 14 residues. The CDR3 here is CASSAGTAGTEAFF. The CDR3 DNA sequence: TGTGCCAGCAGCGCCGGGACGGCCGGAACTGAAGCTTTCTTT.

This chain connects TRBV12-3 or TRBV12-4 to TRBJ2-3; 7 bases are shared with TRBD1. CDR3 size: 14 residues. V gave up 6 bases and J gave up 10 bases; unmatched junction bases: 13. The CDR3 DNA sequence: TGTGCCAGCAGGCCGGGACAGTCACACAAGGCGCAGTATTTT. It codes for CASRPGQSHKAQYF.

This chain connects TRBV5-1 to TRBJ2-7; 9 bases fit TRBD1. The V and J ends lost 3 bases and 2 bases, in that order; junction bases with no gene match: 9. The germline V gene has CDR1 SGHRS and CDR2 YFSETQ. CDR3 length equals 16 residues. CDR3 DNA: TGCGCCAGCAGCTCTCCGCACAGGGGGCGAACCTACGAGCAGTACTTC. Residues: CASSSPHRGRTYEQYF. Drawing the rest from reference TRBV5-1 and TRBJ2-7, the complete variable domain is KAGVTQTPRYLIKTRGQQVTLSCSPISGHRSVSWYQQTPGQGLQFLFEYFSETQRNKGNFPGRFSGRQFSNSRSEMNVSTLELGDSALYLCASSSPHRGRTYEQYFGPGTRLTVT.

The chain has TRBV18 and TRBJ1-2; D is perhaps TRBD1 (5 bases). The CDR3 extends over 14 amino acids. Trimming pared 4 bases from V and 4 bases from J, leaving 13 bases between. Germline V gene lookup returns CDR1 KGHSH and CDR2 LQKENI. DNA of the CDR3: TGTGCCAGCTCACGCCCCTCTGGGGGCTATGGCTACACCTTC. Residues: CASSRPSGGYGYTF.

The CDR3 DNA is TGTGCCACCAGCAGAGATCGGGGTTCGGACGAGCAGTACTTC. This encodes CATSRDRGSDEQYF. V is TRBV15 and J is TRBJ2-7, with D tentatively TRBD2 (5 bases). Germline CDR1 and CDR2: LNHNV and YYDKDF (reference sequence). CDR3 size: 14 residues. Trimming cost V 0 bases and J 5 bases, with 11 bases left between them. Supplemented by reference TRBV15 and TRBJ2-7, the full variable domain reads DAMVIQNPRYQVTQFGKPVTLSCSQTLNHNVMYWYQQKSSQAPKLLFHYYDKDFNNEADTPDNFQSRRPNTSFCFLDIRSPGLGDTAMYLCATSRDRGSDEQYFGPGTRLTVT.

This clonotype was detected a few times. The genes are TRBV7-9 and TRBJ2-5; D uncertain. The CDR3 length is 14 residues. Trimming stripped 5 bases from V and 5 bases from J, with 15 bases between. CDR1 and CDR2 (germline): SEHNR, FQNEAQ (reference sequence). The CDR3 DNA sequence: TGTGCCAGCAGCAAGACCCCTCTCAAGGAGACCCAGTACTTC. As protein: CASSKTPLKETQYF.

The chain has TRBV20-1 and TRBJ2-3; the match to TRBD1 covers 12 bases. The CDR3 spans 15 residues. J gave up 5 bases and V 5 bases, and 8 bases lay outside the gene matches. The germline V gene encodes CDR1 DFQATT and CDR2 SNEGSKA (reference sequence). DNA for the CDR3: TGCAGTGCTTATCCGGGACAGGGGGCAAGAGATACGCAGTATTTT. Translated, it gives CSAYPGQGARDTQYF.

V gene TRBV5-1 combines with J gene TRBJ2-7; D is ambiguous. Trimming removed 2 bases from V and 5 bases from J, with 11 bases in between. The length of the CDR3 is 13 residues. Looked up from germline, CDR1 is SGHRS and CDR2 is YFSETQ. The CDR3: CASSFAVSHEQYF. The CDR3 region has the DNA TGCGCCAGCAGCTTCGCGGTTTCCCACGAGCAGTACTTC.

V and J are TRBV29-1 and TRBJ2-1; 16 bases are a match to TRBD2. The CDR3 sequence is 16 residues long. The V gene's germline CDR1 is SQVTM and CDR2 ANQGSEA. V lost 3 bases, J lost 4 bases, and 3 bases stayed unmatched. CDR3 amino acids: CSVDEGLAGGYNEQFF. For the CDR3, the DNA is TGCAGCGTTGATGAGGGACTAGCGGGAGGGTACAATGAGCAGTTCTTC.

V and J are TRBV12-3 or TRBV12-4 and TRBJ1-1; D is uncertain. The CDR3 totals 15 residues. Between the trimmed V and J ends, which lost 6 bases and 0 bases, there was a span of 14 bases. The CDR3 bases are TGTGCCAGCAGGGGAAGGGTGGCCCTGAACACTGAAGCTTTCTTT. Its translation: CASRGRVALNTEAFF.

This chain connects TRBV6-6 to TRBJ2-3; 7 bases are shared with TRBD2. Per germline, CDR1 MNHNY and CDR2 SVGAGI (reference sequence). The CDR3 covers 14 residues. J was trimmed by 2 bases and V by 2 bases; bases with no gene match: 1. The DNA of the CDR3 is TGTGCCAGCAGTTACGGGACTAACACAGATACGCAGTATTTT. Its protein product is CASSYGTNTDTQYF.

The chain combines TRBV19 with TRBJ1-1; 9 nucleotides align to TRBD1. With V trimmed by 5 bases and J by 3 bases, 7 bases remained unmatched. CDR1 and CDR2 from the germline V gene are LNHDA and SQIVND (reference sequence). The CDR3 covers 15 residues. The CDR3 loop is CASSSDRGSDTEAFF. CDR3 in DNA: TGTGCCAGTAGTTCGGACAGGGGTTCGGACACTGAAGCTTTCTTT.

The chain recombines TRBV7-9 with TRBJ2-7; either TRBD1 or TRBD2 may supply D (5 bases each). The CDR3 has 14 residues. The germline V gene encodes CDR1 SEHNR and CDR2 FQNEAQ (reference sequence). The ends were cut back, 1 base at V and 7 bases at J, with 14 bases in the middle. Here the CDR3 DNA reads TGTGCCAGCAGCTTAGGGGCAGGGACGGGAGAGCAGTACTTC. It yields the protein CASSLGAGTGEQYF.